These T cell receptor beta chains were read from a single sample in a study of vaccination effects on CD4 cells after COVID-19. Their antigen targets remain unknown. Some clones are missing from TCRdb's copy, which holds only in-frame ones; the method was immunoSEQ multiplex PCR. The repertoire holds tens of thousands of clones, with roughly 74% as singletons. Sequencing used CD4+ T cells from PBMCs cultured with HCoV-NL63 spike peptides, obtained before COVID-19 vaccination. The receptors were sampled from a human donor who received a COVID-19 vaccine. Both conserved end residues are part of each CDR3. D genes are given only for firm matches. Expanded clones get a size class; other rows say once, few or many, or leave the size out.

v_gene	d_gene	j_gene	abundance	len	CDR3nt	CDR3aa
TRBV18	NA	TRBJ2-2	few	15	TGTGCCAGCTCACCGGGCACTCCTTACACCGGGGAGCTGTTTTTT	CASSPGTPYTGELFF
TRBV18	TRBD1	TRBJ1-6	NA	17	TGTGCCAGCTCGTCAGACTGGACAGGGACGGGGAATTCACCCCTCCACTTT	CASSSDWTGTGNSPLHF
TRBV6-5	TRBD1	TRBJ1-1	NA	14	TGTGCCAGCAATACCGGGACAGTGAACACTGAAGCTTTCTTT	CASNTGTVNTEAFF
TRBV3-1/TRBV3-2	NA	TRBJ2-1	NA	13	TGTGCCAGCAGCTATGGAGGTTTCAATGAGCAGTTCTTC	CASSYGGFNEQFF
TRBV6-4	TRBD2	TRBJ2-1	NA	16	TGTGCCAGCAGTGAAACTAGCGGGGGGTCCTACAATGAGCAGTTCTTC	CASSETSGGSYNEQFF
TRBV5-1	NA	TRBJ1-5	few	15	TGCGCCAGCAGCTTGGATGGAACCATAGGTCAGCCCCAGCATTTT	CASSLDGTIGQPQHF
TRBV7-7	TRBD1	TRBJ2-1	once	13	TGTGCCAGCAGCTTAGCTGAGCAGGGGGCTCAGTTCTTC	CASSLAEQGAQFF
TRBV27	NA	TRBJ2-1	many	16	TGTGCCAGCTATTCTATCCGGGACTCAAAGTCGGGTGAGCAGTTCTTC	CASYSIRDSKSGEQFF
TRBV9	TRBD2	TRBJ2-3	few	15	TGTGCCAGCAGCCCGTGGACTAGCGCGGCAGATACGCAGTATTTT	CASSPWTSAADTQYF
TRBV10-3	NA	TRBJ1-1	NA	17	TGTGCCATCAGTGCGAAACAGGGACGAGGGCCGAACACTGAAGCTTTCTTT	CAISAKQGRGPNTEAFF
TRBV3-1/TRBV3-2	TRBD1	TRBJ1-1	NA	14	TGTGCCAGCACGCGGACAGGGGGGGACACTGAAGCTTTCTTT	CASTRTGGDTEAFF
TRBV4-1	TRBD2	TRBJ2-1	few	18	TGCGCCAGCAGCCAAGCTTCGACCGCTAGCGGGGGTAACAATGAGCAGTTCTTC	CASSQASTASGGNNEQFF
TRBV6-1	NA	TRBJ1-5	NA	16	TGTGCCAGCAGTGAGGTTATCGGGGGCGGTAGGCAGCCCCAGCATTTT	CASSEVIGGGRQPQHF
TRBV18	NA	TRBJ2-4	NA	15	TGTGCCAGCTCACTCGAGACAGGCCCTTGGGACATTCAGTACTTC	CASSLETGPWDIQYF
TRBV6-4	TRBD1	TRBJ1-2	NA	16	TGTGCCAGCAGACAATTCACTGGACAGGGGCTCTATGGCTACACCTTC	CASRQFTGQGLYGYTF
TRBV2	NA	TRBJ2-3	NA	14	TGTGCCAGCAGGAGAGAAGGGAGCACAGATACGCAGTATTTT	CASRREGSTDTQYF
TRBV6-4	NA	TRBJ1-1	NA	13	TGTGCCAGCAGTGTTGTGGTTGACACTGAAGCTTTCTTT	CASSVVVDTEAFF
TRBV5-8	TRBD1	TRBJ1-1	NA	15	TGTGCCAGCAGCTCGGGCAGGGGGCGGGTGACTGAAGCTTTCTTT	CASSSGRGRVTEAFF
TRBV6-5	NA	TRBJ2-5	NA	15	TGTGCCAGCAGAGCGACAGGGAGGGTCCAAGAGACCCAGTACTTC	CASRATGRVQETQYF
TRBV5-1	TRBD2	TRBJ2-3	NA	17	TGCGCCAGCAGCTTGCCTGGGATAGCGGGGGGGCTCGGTACGCAGTATTTT	CASSLPGIAGGLGTQYF
TRBV12-5	TRBD1	TRBJ2-5	NA	18	TGTGCTAGTGGTTTGGTAACAGGGACAGTCTCCAGGGGAGAGACCCAGTACTTC	CASGLVTGTVSRGETQYF
TRBV19	NA	TRBJ1-1	NA	14	TGTGCCAGTACCATATGGGGGGTACAGGCTGAAGCTTTCTTT	CASTIWGVQAEAFF
TRBV24-1	NA	TRBJ2-1	NA	15	TGTGCCACCAGTGATAGAGTATCTCCGGCCAATGAGCAGTTCTTC	CATSDRVSPANEQFF